Here is one T cell receptor (beta chain) with its context. What it recognizes is unknown. In this CDR3 the conserved last residue, phenylalanine or tryptophan, is missing, so a read error is likely. Because the CDR3's place on the DNA is in doubt, the DNA is left out and the CDR3 is given as listed by TCRdb. The data are from a study of siplizumab effects on memory and regulatory T cells. General study results and limits: Memory cells seemed less diverse than naive T cells, which also seemed major contributors to the alloresponse.

Generated by immunoSEQ multiplex PCR, the TCRdb table keeps only in-frame clones and is missing some. The sample lists 75,000 to 100,000 clones; around 94% were seen once. The TCR sequence derives from a human donor in good health. Sequenced: non-Treg CD4+ T cells sorted from blood.

The CDR3 loop is CASSYGLAGVYERYL. The chain employs TRBV6-5 and TRBJ2-7; the table's D call of TRBD2 was not tested on the DNA. A total of 15 residues make up the CDR3, ends included. Germline CDR1 MNHEY, CDR2 SVGAGI.